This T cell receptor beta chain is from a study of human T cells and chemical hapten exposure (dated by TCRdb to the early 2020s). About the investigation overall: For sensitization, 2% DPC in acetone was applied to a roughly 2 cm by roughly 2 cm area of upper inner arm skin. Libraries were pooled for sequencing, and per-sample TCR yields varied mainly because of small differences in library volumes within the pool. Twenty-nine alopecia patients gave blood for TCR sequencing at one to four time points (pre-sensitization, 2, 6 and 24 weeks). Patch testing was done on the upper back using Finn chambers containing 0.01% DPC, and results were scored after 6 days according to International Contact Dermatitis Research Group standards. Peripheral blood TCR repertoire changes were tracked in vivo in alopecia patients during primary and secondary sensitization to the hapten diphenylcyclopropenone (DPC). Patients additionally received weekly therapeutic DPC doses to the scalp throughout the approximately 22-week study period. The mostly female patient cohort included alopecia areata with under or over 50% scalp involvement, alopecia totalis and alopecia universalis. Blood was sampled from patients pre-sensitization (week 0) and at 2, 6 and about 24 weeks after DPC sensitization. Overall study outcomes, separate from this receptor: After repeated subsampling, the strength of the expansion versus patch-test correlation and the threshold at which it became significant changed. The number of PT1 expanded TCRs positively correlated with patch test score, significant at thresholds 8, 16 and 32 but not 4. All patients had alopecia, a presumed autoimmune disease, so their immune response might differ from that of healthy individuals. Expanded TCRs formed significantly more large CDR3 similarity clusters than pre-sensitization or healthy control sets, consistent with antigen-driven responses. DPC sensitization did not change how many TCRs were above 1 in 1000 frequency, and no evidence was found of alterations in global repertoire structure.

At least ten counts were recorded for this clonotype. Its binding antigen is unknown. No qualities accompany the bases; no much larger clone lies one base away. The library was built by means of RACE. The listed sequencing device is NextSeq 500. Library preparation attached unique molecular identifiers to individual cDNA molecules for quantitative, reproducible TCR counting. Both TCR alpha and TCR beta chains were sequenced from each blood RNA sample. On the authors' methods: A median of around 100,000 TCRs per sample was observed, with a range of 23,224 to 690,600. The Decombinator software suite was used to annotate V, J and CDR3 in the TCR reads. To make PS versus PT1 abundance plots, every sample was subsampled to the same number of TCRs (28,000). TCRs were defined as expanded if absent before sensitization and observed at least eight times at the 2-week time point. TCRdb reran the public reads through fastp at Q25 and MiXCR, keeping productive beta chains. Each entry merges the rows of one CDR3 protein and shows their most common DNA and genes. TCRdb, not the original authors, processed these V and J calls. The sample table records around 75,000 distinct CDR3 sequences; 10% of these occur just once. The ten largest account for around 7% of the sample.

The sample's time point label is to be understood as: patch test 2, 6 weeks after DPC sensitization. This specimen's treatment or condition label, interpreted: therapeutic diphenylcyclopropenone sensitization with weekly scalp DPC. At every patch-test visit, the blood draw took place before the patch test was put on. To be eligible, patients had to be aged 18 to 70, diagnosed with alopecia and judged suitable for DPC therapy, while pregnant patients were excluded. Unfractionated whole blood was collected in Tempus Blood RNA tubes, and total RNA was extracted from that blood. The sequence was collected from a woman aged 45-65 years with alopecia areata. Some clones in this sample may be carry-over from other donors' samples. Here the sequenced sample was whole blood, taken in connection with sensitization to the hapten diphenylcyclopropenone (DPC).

CDR3 protein: CASSEGMGQGAITYNEKLFF. The nucleotides are TGTGCCAGCAGTGAAGGCATGGGACAGGGGGCCATAACCTATAATGAAAAACTGTTTTTT. The rearrangement combines TRBV6-1 with TRBJ1-4; TRBD1 matches 12 bases in the middle. Per the germline V gene, MNHNS is the CDR1 and SASEGT is the CDR2. Spanning cysteine to phenylalanine, the CDR3 consists of 20 amino acids. Left in the record is the CDR3 DNA by itself, 60 bases read in frame from the first base. For this chain, trimming is 1 base at the V end and 4 bases at the J end, and the number of junction bases without a gene match is 13.